Listed here are 24 T cell receptor beta chains from one sample, sequenced in a study of control samples from healthy donors and cancer patients (dated by TCRdb to about 2020). The library relied on the immunoSEQ multiplex PCR assay. Here the immuneACCESS table is served through TCRdb, limited to in-frame sequences with V and J called. Missing clones are a known gap in these copies; in checked studies unresolved V genes cover under half, and the rest lacks a known reason. The sample data list approximately 160,000 clones, and 93% of these were observed just once. The ten largest clones take up 4.1% of the sample. The sample taken for sequencing was blood. The receptors derive from an older woman in good health.

This rearrangement joins TRBV5-1 to TRBJ2-3, with 13 nucleotides matching TRBD2. CDR1 is SGHRS and CDR2 is YFSETQ in the germline V gene. The CDR3 length is 18 residues. V gave up 4 bases and J gave up 0 bases; unmatched junction bases: 8. CDR3 sequence reads: CASSPRLAGGPSTDTQYF. The CDR3 nucleotides read TGCGCCAGCAGCCCCCGACTAGCGGGGGGCCCTAGCACAGATACGCAGTATTTT.

The J gene is TRBJ1-5, the V gene TRBV5-1; 8 bases agree with TRBD1. CDR1 is SGHRS and CDR2 is YFSETQ in the germline V gene. V shed 1 base and J 1 base; nucleotides not matched to a gene: 4. This CDR3 comprises 16 residues. The chain's CDR3 is CASSLTGQGSNQPQHF. The CDR3 DNA sequence: TGCGCCAGCAGCTTGACCGGACAGGGAAGCAATCAGCCCCAGCATTTT.

The gene calls are TRBV18 and TRBJ1-1; D is undetermined. V was cut by 4 bases and J by 0 bases, with 6 bases left in between. Germline V lookup: CDR1 KGHSH, CDR2 LQKENI. The CDR3 contains 13 residues. The CDR3 spells CASSLHMNTEAFF. CDR3 bases: TGTGCCAGCTCACTCCATATGAACACTGAAGCTTTCTTT.

This chain joins TRBV2 and TRBJ1-1, with a weak D call TRBD1 (6 bases). Germline CDR1 and CDR2: SNHLY and FYNNEI. CDR3 size: 14 residues. V was shortened by 7 bases and J by 0 bases, with 12 bases between the two germline ends. CDR3 sequence reads: CASKYREVNTEAFF. The CDR3 DNA is TGTGCCAGCAAGTACAGGGAGGTGAACACTGAAGCTTTCTTT.

The CDR3 sequence is CSASPLGTHPDGEQFF. CDR3 sequence (DNA): TGCAGTGCTAGTCCACTTGGGACACACCCAGATGGTGAGCAGTTCTTC. This chain uses TRBV20-1 with TRBJ2-1, with D possibly TRBD1 on 6 matching bases. The CDR3 spans 16 residues. Germline loops: CDR1 DFQATT, CDR2 SNEGSKA (reference sequence). V lost 3 bases and J 9 bases, leaving 24 bases between the germline ends.

This chain joins TRBV6-2 or TRBV6-3 and TRBJ2-2, with D hard to call. The CDR3 length is 13 residues. Germline V CDR1 and CDR2: MNHEY, SVGEGT. Trimming removed 3 bases at V and 10 bases at J, with 12 bases between. This chain's CDR3 is CASSYYPVPELFF. The CDR3 DNA is TGTGCCAGCAGTTATTACCCGGTCCCGGAGCTGTTTTTT.

The V and J genes are TRBV29-1 and TRBJ1-2, with D uncertain. This CDR3 is built from 11 residues. V was trimmed by 6 bases and J by 4 bases, leaving 9 bases between them. Germline-derived CDR1 and CDR2 are SQVTM and ANQGSEA. In DNA, the CDR3 is TGCAGCGTACGGCAGCTCTATGGCTACACCTTC. It codes for CSVRQLYGYTF. The full variable domain, its missing parts supplied by reference TRBV29-1 and TRBJ1-2, is SAVISQKPSRDICQRGTSLTIQCQVDSQVTMMFWYRQQPGQSLTLIATANQGSEATYESGFVIDKFPISRPNLTFSTLTVSNMSPEDSSIYLCSVRQLYGYTFGSGTRLTVV.

The V gene is TRBV11-2, the J gene TRBJ2-3; a possible D gene is TRBD1 (5 bases). The germline V and J ends were trimmed by 1 base and 2 bases, with 7 bases remaining between them. Germline CDR1 and CDR2: SGHAT and FQNNGV. The CDR3 contains 14 residues. The CDR3 sequence is CASSLGGNTDTQYF. Here the CDR3 DNA reads TGTGCCAGCAGCTTAGGGGGCAACACAGATACGCAGTATTTT. The variable domain in full, with the rest retrieved from reference TRBV11-2 and TRBJ2-3, is EAGVAQSPRYKIIEKRQSVAFWCNPISGHATLYWYQQILGQGPKLLIQFQNNGVVDDSQLPKDRFSAERLKGVDSTLKIQPAKLEDSAVYLCASSLGGNTDTQYFGPGTRLTVL.

The V and J genes are TRBV5-1 and TRBJ2-7, with TRBD1 matching over 7 bases. The germline gives CDR1 SGHRS, CDR2 YFSETQ. The CDR3 sequence is 13 residues long. J lost 3 bases, V lost 4 bases, and 4 bases had no gene match. This chain's CDR3 is CASSLGQNYEQYF. CDR3 coding DNA: TGCGCCAGCAGCCTGGGACAGAACTACGAGCAGTACTTC.

This chain links TRBV10-2 with TRBJ2-7; 9 positions agree with TRBD2. The CDR3 contains 15 residues. Germline V lookup: CDR1 WSHSY, CDR2 SAAADI. The trim removed 7 bases at V and 0 bases at J, leaving 7 bases unmatched. Here the CDR3 DNA reads TGCGCCAGCACCGGAGCAGCGGGGGGCTCCTACGAGCAGTACTTC. Translation: CASTGAAGGSYEQYF.

This clone was detected only once. The CDR3 sequence: CASSLWGTDGEKLFF. CDR3 DNA sequence: TGTGCCAGCAGCTTATGGGGGACAGATGGTGAAAAACTGTTTTTT. This chain joins TRBV7-8 and TRBJ1-4, with 7 positions matching TRBD1. The junction had 7 bases not matched to a gene; V was cut back by 2 bases and J by 7 bases. Looked up from germline, CDR1 is SGHVS and CDR2 is FQNEAQ. The CDR3 length is 15 residues.

The rearrangement links TRBV3-1 (or the pseudogene TRBV3-2) to TRBJ2-5, with D maybe TRBD1 (6 bases). Germline V gene lookup returns CDR1 LGHDT and CDR2 YNNKEL (reference sequence). Deletions cut 8 bases from V and 5 bases from J, with 15 bases between. This CDR3 has 13 residues. Here the CDR3 DNA reads TGTGCCAGCGGGGGCAGGGATTGGGAGACCCAGTACTTC. Amino acids: CASGGRDWETQYF.

The chain combines TRBV4-3 with TRBJ1-3; the match to TRBD1 covers 8 bases. CDR1 LGHNA and CDR2 YSLEER come from the germline V gene. The CDR3 totals 16 residues. With V trimmed by 3 bases and J by 1 base, 5 bases remained unmatched. CDR3 nucleotide sequence: TGCGCCAGCAGCCAGGGGACAGGACCTTCTGGAAACACCATATATTTT. The encoded protein is CASSQGTGPSGNTIYF.

The chain couples TRBV11-3 to TRBJ2-3; 10 bases map to TRBD2. The germline V gene encodes CDR1 SGHNT and CDR2 YENEEA. CDR3 length: 15 amino acids. V lost 2 bases, J lost 2 bases, and 1 base stayed unmatched. CDR3 nucleotide sequence: TGTGCCAGCAGCTTACTAGCGGGGGCCACAGATACGCAGTATTTT. It translates to CASSLLAGATDTQYF.

V is TRBV27 and J is TRBJ2-3; D is possibly TRBD2 (6 bases). The CDR3 is 14 residues long. Germline-derived CDR1 and CDR2 are MNHEY and SMNVEV (reference sequence). V was pared by 3 bases and J by 3 bases, with 10 bases between. This CDR3 is CASSFMGGTDTQYF. The CDR3 DNA is TGTGCCAGCAGTTTTATGGGGGGTACAGATACGCAGTATTTT.

The chain uses TRBV5-1 and TRBJ2-7, with a tentative D call TRBD1 (5 bases). Germline lookup yields CDR1 SGHRS and CDR2 YFSETQ. V was shortened by 8 bases and J by 3 bases, with 12 bases between the two germline ends. The CDR3 loop spans 12 amino acids. The CDR3 sequence is CASSTGHYEQYF. CDR3 sequence (DNA): TGCGCCAGTAGCACAGGACACTACGAGCAGTACTTC. The whole variable domain, remainder taken from reference TRBV5-1 and TRBJ2-7, is KAGVTQTPRYLIKTRGQQVTLSCSPISGHRSVSWYQQTPGQGLQFLFEYFSETQRNKGNFPGRFSGRQFSNSRSEMNVSTLELGDSALYLCASSTGHYEQYFGPGTRLTVT.

This rearrangement joins TRBV7-2 to TRBJ1-1, with a possible D match to TRBD1 (5 bases). The CDR3 sequence is 14 residues long. V was clipped by 4 bases and J by 4 bases, with 13 bases between them. In germline, CDR1 is SGHTA, CDR2 FQGNSA. The DNA of the CDR3 is TGTGCCAGCAGCTCCGCCGGGACGGCCACTGAAGCTTTCTTT. This translates into CASSSAGTATEAFF.

V is TRBV25-1 and J is TRBJ1-2; 10 bases map to TRBD1. CDR1 and CDR2 (germline): MGHDK, SYGVNS. The CDR3 length is 15 residues. Germline trimming cut 6 bases from V and 4 bases from J; bases unmatched to any gene: 8. CDR3 sequence: CASRLKTGGVYGYTF. The CDR3 DNA reads TGTGCCAGCAGATTAAAGACAGGGGGCGTCTATGGCTACACCTTC.

The chain has TRBV4-1 and TRBJ2-2; D is ambiguous. The CDR3 has 18 amino acids. Trimming took 0 bases from V and 4 from J, leaving 18 bases between them. Germline lookup yields CDR1 MGHRA and CDR2 YSYEKL. Here the CDR3 DNA reads TGCGCCAGCAGCCAAGAGGGTCGTCCAGGACGGGTCACCGGGGAGCTGTTTTTT. Protein sequence: CASSQEGRPGRVTGELFF.

In this sample, this clone turned up a few times. This chain joins TRBV18 and TRBJ1-6; D uncertain. This CDR3 is 15 amino acids long. Trimming took off 6 bases at V and 11 bases at J, with 20 bases between the two ends. CDR1 and CDR2 from the germline V gene are KGHSH and LQKENI. The CDR3 sequence: CASSRASGLSTPLHF. In DNA, the CDR3 is TGTGCCAGCTCCCGGGCGTCGGGTCTTAGTACACCCCTCCACTTT.

CDR3 loop: CSVHSGGYEQYF. CDR3 sequence (DNA): TGCAGCGTTCATTCAGGGGGCTACGAGCAGTACTTC. The J gene is TRBJ2-7, the V gene TRBV29-1; 7 nucleotides align to TRBD1. Germline V gives CDR1 SQVTM, CDR2 ANQGSEA. The CDR3 is 12 amino acids. V was pared by 5 bases and J by 3 bases, with 4 bases of the junction left unmatched.

The J gene is TRBJ1-2, the V gene TRBV3-1 (or the pseudogene TRBV3-2); possible D gene TRBD1, 6 bases. Trimming shortened V by 0 bases and J by 7 bases, and 18 bases separated the two germline ends. The CDR3 is 16 residues long. The germline gives CDR1 LGHDT, CDR2 YNNKEL (reference sequence). CDR3 sequence: CASSQDPAGAMGGYTF. The CDR3 nucleotides are TGTGCCAGCAGCCAAGACCCCGCGGGGGCTATGGGTGGCTACACCTTC.

The chain couples TRBV6-1 to TRBJ2-3; TRBD2 aligns across 14 bases. Losses at the gene ends were 5 bases for V and 3 bases for J; bases not matched to a gene: 1. Germline V gives CDR1 MNHNS, CDR2 SASEGT. There are 15 residues in the CDR3. In DNA, the CDR3 is TGTGCCAGCAGTAGGACTAGCGGGGGGACAGATACGCAGTATTTT. This translates into CASSRTSGGTDTQYF.

The genes are TRBV12-3 or TRBV12-4 and TRBJ2-7; D gene uncertain. The V end was cut by 3 bases, the J end by 3 bases, with 3 bases between. The CDR3 has 11 amino acids. DNA of the CDR3: TGTGCCAGCAGTTTTTACTACGAGCAGTACTTC. Encoded protein: CASSFYYEQYF.